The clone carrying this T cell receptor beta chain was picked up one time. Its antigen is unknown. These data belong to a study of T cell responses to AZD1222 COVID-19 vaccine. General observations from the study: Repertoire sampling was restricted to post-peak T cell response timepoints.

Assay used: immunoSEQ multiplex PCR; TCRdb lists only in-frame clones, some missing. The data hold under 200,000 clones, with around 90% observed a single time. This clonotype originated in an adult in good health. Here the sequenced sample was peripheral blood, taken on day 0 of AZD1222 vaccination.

The CDR3: CASSSRTSGLYEQYF. CDR3 nucleotide sequence: TGTGCCAGCAGCTCCAGGACTAGCGGGCTTTACGAGCAGTACTTC. This chain uses TRBV13 with TRBJ2-7; TRBD2 matches 11 bases. J was trimmed by 4 bases and V by 4 bases; bases with no gene match: 6. From germline, CDR1 is PRHDT and CDR2 FYEKMQ (reference sequence). This CDR3 spans 15 amino acids.